This T cell receptor (beta chain) stems from a study of blood T cell repertoires in COVID-19. For the study at large: Acute and convalescent COVID-19 samples came from the United States, Italy and Spain. PBMCs, B-cell-depleted T cells, or T cells were the source of the cDNA or gDNA that made up the material.

Original processing methods: Nucleated cell counts were estimated from reference gene primer amplification. Some clones are missing from TCRdb's copy, which holds only in-frame ones; the method was immunoSEQ multiplex PCR. V and J calls and clone size come straight from that table; D and trimming were deduced from the DNA. Of some 220,000 clones listed, around 80% were seen once; the top ten hold more than 9%. Germline V gene lookup returns CDR1 LNHNV and CDR2 YYDKDF (reference sequence). V was clipped by 8 bases and J by 3 bases; unmatched bases: 10. The CDR3 has 15 residues. The rearrangement joins TRBV15 to TRBJ2-3, with 8 bases aligning to TRBD2. Sequenced input: peripheral blood. The origin of this receptor is a man aged 50 to 59 with active or convalescent COVID-19. Here the CDR3 DNA reads TGTGCCACCCAGGACAGAGCGGGAGTGACAGATACGCAGTATTTT. This sequence encodes CATQDRAGVTDTQYF.